The 19 T cell receptor beta chains given below trace back to one sample, sequenced in a study of early T cells in non-severe SARS-CoV-2 infection. A single record per CDR3 protein comes from TCRdb applying MiXCR to the 5' RACE reads. The sample consists of 71,000 or so distinct CDR3 sequences, roughly 13% of them appearing once. The sequenced material came from whole blood. The receptors derive from an adult who was a healthcare worker with PCR-confirmed SARS-CoV-2 infection or an uninfected control (not recorded which).

This clonotype was observed a single time. This chain links TRBV4-3 with TRBJ2-1, with TRBD2 identical over 7 bases. With V trimmed by 0 bases and J by 9 bases, 2 bases remained unmatched. The CDR3 runs 13 residues. Germline assignment: CDR1 LGHNA and CDR2 YSLEER. This CDR3 reads CASSQEGEGEQFF. DNA of the CDR3: TGCGCCAGCAGCCAAGAGGGGGAGGGTGAGCAGTTCTTC.

The rearrangement links TRBV7-9 to TRBJ2-6; the D is unclear. Trimming removed 1 base at V and 0 bases at J, with 4 bases between. CDR1 is SEHNR, CDR2 FQNEAQ, per germline (reference sequence). The CDR3 runs 15 residues. DNA of the CDR3: TGTGCCAGCAGCTTAGAAGGCTCTGGGGCCAACGTCCTGACTTTC. Residues: CASSLEGSGANVLTF.

The gene calls are TRBV24-1 and TRBJ2-6; the D gene could be TRBD1 or TRBD2 (6 bases each). V shed 9 bases and J shed 8 bases, with 16 bases lying between them. Germline lookup yields CDR1 KGHDR and CDR2 SFDVKD. The CDR3 length is 14 residues. This CDR3 is CATLGGGQSNVLTF. The DNA of the CDR3 is TGTGCCACCCTTGGAGGGGGGCAGTCCAACGTCCTGACTTTC.

This clonotype was observed a few times. The chain has TRBV7-2 and TRBJ2-7, with 10 bases aligning to TRBD1. V trimming: 6 bases; J trimming: 3 bases; junction bases outside the gene matches: 5. This CDR3 has 14 residues. Per germline, CDR1 SGHTA and CDR2 FQGNSA. For the CDR3, the DNA is TGTGCCAGCAGACAGGACAGGGGGAGCTACGAGCAGTACTTC. Translation: CASRQDRGSYEQYF.

Concerning this clonotype: This could be a read error, since a much larger clone is one nucleotide away. The chain recombines TRBV4-2 with TRBJ2-2; D may match TRBD1 or TRBD2 (6 bases each). Germline V CDR1 and CDR2: LGHNA, YNFKEQ. This CDR3 contains 19 residues. V was shortened by 4 bases and J by 3 bases, with 24 bases between the two germline ends. The CDR3 sequence is CASSLPGGRGLVDTGELFF. DNA for the CDR3: TGTGCCAGCAGCCTGCCCGGGGGCCGGGGGCTCGTCGACACCGGGGAGCTGTTTTTT.

This clonotype has at least ten counts. CDR3 DNA sequence: TGTGCCAGCAGTCGTAGCGGGGGCTCCTACAATGAGCAGTTCTTC. It specifies CASSRSGGSYNEQFF. V and J are TRBV9 and TRBJ2-1; TRBD2 matches at 9 bases. This CDR3 comprises 15 residues. The V segment lost 5 bases and the J segment 0 bases; nucleotides outside the gene matches: 3. The germline gives CDR1 SGDLS, CDR2 YYNGEE.

This clonotype occurred a few times. The chain is built from TRBV7-2 and TRBJ2-6, with D perhaps TRBD2 (5 bases). V was pared by 4 bases and J by 0 bases, with 22 bases between. The CDR3 spans 20 residues. Looked up from germline, CDR1 is SGHTA and CDR2 is FQGNSA. In nucleotides, the CDR3 is TGTGCCAGCAGCTCGGGGAAAGGAATTCCCGGTGGCTCTGGGGCCAACGTCCTGACTTTC. Encoded protein: CASSSGKGIPGGSGANVLTF.

This clonotype was observed many times. This chain joins TRBV5-5 and TRBJ1-2, with a possible D match to TRBD1 (5 bases). CDR1 is SGHKS, CDR2 YYEKEE, per germline (reference sequence). V gave up 1 base and J gave up 4 bases, with 14 bases separating them. The CDR3 consists of 15 residues. The CDR3: CASSLRPLGTYGYTF. As DNA, the CDR3 is TGTGCCAGCAGCTTGCGCCCTCTAGGGACCTATGGCTACACCTTC. The complete variable domain, with remaining parts taken from reference TRBV5-5 and TRBJ1-2, reads DAGVTQSPTHLIKTRGQQVTLRCSPISGHKSVSWYQQVLGQGPQFIFQYYEKEERGRGNFPDRFSARQFPNYSSELNVNALLLGDSALYLCASSLRPLGTYGYTFGSGTRLTVV.

The rearrangement links TRBV29-1 to TRBJ2-3; D remains unclear. CDR1 is SQVTM and CDR2 is ANQGSEA in the germline V gene. The CDR3 length is 10 residues. The CDR3 reads CSGVAGTQYF. For the CDR3, the DNA is TGCAGTGGGGTAGCTGGTACGCAGTATTTT.

The chain employs TRBV20-1 and TRBJ2-7; D might be TRBD2 (6 bases). Trimming removed 4 bases at V and 3 bases at J, with 16 bases between. The V gene's germline CDR1 is DFQATT and CDR2 SNEGSKA (reference sequence). The CDR3 is 14 residues long. In DNA, the CDR3 is TGCAGTGCTATAGCGGTCGGATTAATCTACGAGCAGTACTTC. Its translation: CSAIAVGLIYEQYF.

This clonotype has ten or more counts. V and J are TRBV9 and TRBJ2-2; possibly TRBD1 or TRBD2 for D (6 bases each). The CDR3 is 15 amino acids. V lost 2 bases and J lost 1, with 9 bases in between. Germline V gene data show CDR1 as SGDLS and CDR2 as YYNGEE. The CDR3 reads CASSVGGLNTGELFF. In DNA, the CDR3 is TGTGCCAGCAGCGTCGGGGGCCTGAACACCGGGGAGCTGTTTTTT.

The chain recombines TRBV9 with TRBJ2-3; D remains unclear. Germline loops: CDR1 SGDLS, CDR2 YYNGEE. Trimming stripped 5 bases from V and 1 base from J, with 8 bases between. The CDR3 is 13 residues long. CDR3 loop: CASRGPRTDTQYF. The CDR3, as DNA: TGTGCCAGCAGAGGACCTCGCACAGATACGCAGTATTTT.

J is TRBJ2-1 and V is TRBV11-3; D gene uncertain. The CDR3 covers 14 residues. V was trimmed by 3 bases and J by 5 bases, leaving 11 bases between them. Germline V gene lookup returns CDR1 SGHNT and CDR2 YENEEA. The CDR3, as DNA: TGTGCCAGCAGCTTGAGAGCCGGAGACAATGAGCAGTTCTTC. This sequence encodes CASSLRAGDNEQFF.

A few counts support this clonotype. This chain uses TRBV20-1 with TRBJ1-1; D may be TRBD1 (6 bases). Germline-derived CDR1 and CDR2 are DFQATT and SNEGSKA (reference sequence). CDR3 length: 13 residues. V was clipped by 3 bases and J by 4 bases, with 12 bases between them. The CDR3 nucleotides are TGCAGTGCTAGGGGAGAGGGGGGCACTGAAGCTTTCTTT. It codes for CSARGEGGTEAFF.

The J gene is TRBJ2-2, the V gene TRBV4-2, with D perhaps being TRBD1 or TRBD2 (5 bases each). CDR1 and CDR2 (germline): LGHNA, YNFKEQ. The CDR3 sequence is 15 residues long. Trimming pared 7 bases from V and 1 base from J, leaving 13 bases between. The CDR3 DNA reads as TGTGCCAGCAAACCGGGACGGGTGAACACCGGGGAGCTGTTTTTT. Protein product: CASKPGRVNTGELFF.

This clonotype was counted many times. V gene TRBV6-6 combines with J gene TRBJ2-3, with 9 bases lining up with TRBD2. Germline CDR1 is MNHNY and CDR2 is SVGAGI (reference sequence). The J segment lost 2 bases and the V segment lost 10 bases, leaving 10 bases of the junction unmatched. The CDR3 runs to 15 residues. The CDR3 DNA reads as TGTGCCACCAAGGGTAGCGGGGGAAACACAGATACGCAGTATTTT. Encoded protein: CATKGSGGNTDTQYF.

At least ten counts were recorded for this clonotype. The V gene is TRBV11-2, the J gene TRBJ1-6, with 9 positions matching TRBD1. V gave up 5 bases and J gave up 9 bases; unmatched junction bases: 5. Germline-derived CDR1 and CDR2 are SGHAT and FQNNGV. This CDR3 contains 14 residues. The CDR3: CASSQGQGSSPLHF. CDR3 coding DNA: TGTGCCAGCAGCCAGGGACAGGGTAGTTCACCCCTCCACTTT. Based on the CDR3 plus reference TRBV11-2 and TRBJ1-6, the full variable domain is EAGVAQSPRYKIIEKRQSVAFWCNPISGHATLYWYQQILGQGPKLLIQFQNNGVVDDSQLPKDRFSAERLKGVDSTLKIQPAKLEDSAVYLCASSQGQGSSPLHFGNGTRLTVT.

The chain joins TRBV18 to TRBJ1-1; D gene unclear. With 3 bases removed from V and 2 bases from J, the gap between germline ends came to 7 bases. The length of the CDR3 is 13 residues. The germline V gene has CDR1 KGHSH and CDR2 LQKENI. This chain's CDR3 is CASSPHSNTEAFF. The DNA for the CDR3 is TGTGCCAGCTCACCCCACAGTAACACTGAAGCTTTCTTT.

This clonotype has at least ten counts. The chain combines TRBV19 with TRBJ2-5; TRBD2 matches 7 bases. This CDR3 has 16 residues. J gave up 2 bases and V 5 bases, and 11 bases lay outside the gene matches. From germline, CDR1 is LNHDA and CDR2 SQIVND (reference sequence). CDR3 coding DNA: TGTGCCAGTAGTCCCCGACTAGCAACCCCACAAGAGACCCAGTACTTC. Translation: CASSPRLATPQETQYF. The complete variable domain, with remaining parts taken from reference TRBV19 and TRBJ2-5, reads DGGITQSPKYLFRKEGQNVTLSCEQNLNHDAMYWYRQDPGQGLRLIYYSQIVNDFQKGDIAEGYSVSREKKESFPLTVTSAQKNPTAFYLCASSPRLATPQETQYFGPGTRLLVL.